The next 11 T cell receptor beta chains were all read from a single sample in a study of T cells after yellow fever vaccination. Using its own MiXCR run on the 5' RACE reads, TCRdb lists one record per CDR3 protein. Among 500,000 to 550,000 distinct CDR3 sequences listed, around a fifth were seen once. The starting material was PBMCs, obtained approximately 22 days after the first yellow fever vaccination. These receptors were collected from a man between 18 and 29 years old who received the YFV17D yellow fever vaccine.

The V and J genes are TRBV18 and TRBJ2-4, with a tentative D call TRBD2 (5 bases). Trimming took off 3 bases at V and 0 bases at J, with 9 bases between the two ends. This CDR3 is built from 15 residues. Germline assignment: CDR1 KGHSH and CDR2 LQKENI. The CDR3 sequence is CASSPTGVAKNIQYF. In DNA form, the CDR3 reads TGTGCCAGCTCACCGACCGGGGTAGCCAAAAACATTCAGTACTTC.

This clonotype was seen a few times. The genes are TRBV15 and TRBJ1-5, with D unresolved. Trimming removed 2 bases at V and 9 bases at J, with 11 bases between. This CDR3 has 13 amino acids. From germline, CDR1 is LNHNV and CDR2 YYDKDF (reference sequence). The CDR3 DNA reads TGTGCCACCAGCAGAAGGGTTGGCTCGCCCCAGCATTTT. Translation: CATSRRVGSPQHF. The whole variable domain, remainder taken from reference TRBV15 and TRBJ1-5, is DAMVIQNPRYQVTQFGKPVTLSCSQTLNHNVMYWYQQKSSQAPKLLFHYYDKDFNNEADTPDNFQSRRPNTSFCFLDIRSPGLGDTAMYLCATSRRVGSPQHFGDGTRLSIL.

The chain uses TRBV25-1 and TRBJ2-2; a possible D gene is TRBD1 (5 bases). This CDR3 comprises 13 residues. V dropped 3 bases and J dropped 9 bases, with 11 bases sitting between them. From germline, CDR1 is MGHDK and CDR2 SYGVNS. The CDR3 DNA follows: TGTGCCAGCAGTGAGCAGGGTAACTGGGAGCTGTTTTTT. The encoded protein is CASSEQGNWELFF.

This clonotype was detected a few times. V and J are TRBV12-3 or TRBV12-4 and TRBJ1-2, with 7 bases that match TRBD1. V dropped 8 bases and J dropped 4; count of bases not matched to a gene: 7. The CDR3 consists of 13 residues. The DNA for the CDR3 is TGTGCCAGCCGACCGACAGGGTCCTATGGCTACACCTTC. Translation: CASRPTGSYGYTF.

This clonotype has more than one count but fewer than ten. This sequence joins TRBV5-1 and TRBJ2-5, with 8 bases matching TRBD2. Germline V gene lookup returns CDR1 SGHRS and CDR2 YFSETQ. CDR3 length: 15 residues. V lost 0 bases and J lost 3; bases outside the gene matches: 4. CDR3 nucleotides: TGCGCCAGCAGCTTGGGGACAGCGGGGGAAGAGACCCAGTACTTC. It encodes CASSLGTAGEETQYF.

The chain carries TRBV20-1 and TRBJ2-1; 10 bases align to TRBD2. This CDR3 has 14 residues. Germline V lookup: CDR1 DFQATT, CDR2 SNEGSKA (reference sequence). V gave up 3 bases and J gave up 3 bases; unmatched junction bases: 2. The CDR3 nucleotides are TGCAGTGCTAGTAGACTAGCGGGCTACAATGAGCAGTTCTTC. Its protein product is CSASRLAGYNEQFF.

CDR3 DNA sequence: TGTGCCAGCAGTCCCTATAGCGCGGATACGCAGTATTTT. The encoded protein is CASSPYSADTQYF. This chain connects TRBV6-6 to TRBJ2-3; D possibly corresponds to TRBD2 (5 bases). This CDR3 has 13 residues. The V end was cut by 5 bases, the J end by 6 bases, with 12 bases between. The V gene's germline CDR1 is MNHNY and CDR2 SVGAGI (reference sequence).

This clonotype came up a few times. This rearrangement joins TRBV19 to TRBJ1-2; tentative D call: TRBD1 (6 bases). Germline V gives CDR1 LNHDA, CDR2 SQIVND (reference sequence). V was pared by 7 bases and J by 4 bases, with 10 bases between. This CDR3 is 12 amino acids long. In DNA, the CDR3 is TGTGCCAGTAAGGACAGCGCCTATGGCTACACCTTC. It translates to CASKDSAYGYTF. Supplemented by reference TRBV19 and TRBJ1-2, the full variable domain reads DGGITQSPKYLFRKEGQNVTLSCEQNLNHDAMYWYRQDPGQGLRLIYYSQIVNDFQKGDIAEGYSVSREKKESFPLTVTSAQKNPTAFYLCASKDSAYGYTFGSGTRLTVV.

The CDR3 DNA reads as TGTGCCAGCGCCTCGAGTGAGTCCTACAATGAGCAGTTCTTC. As protein: CASASSESYNEQFF. This chain links TRBV7-2 with TRBJ2-1, with no clear D. In germline, CDR1 is SGHTA, CDR2 FQGNSA. CDR3 length equals 14 residues. V lost 8 bases to trimming and J lost 1 base, with 12 bases between them.

This clonotype was picked up a small number of times. This sequence joins TRBV7-6 and TRBJ2-5; perhaps TRBD2 as D (7 bases). This CDR3 spans 14 amino acids. Trimming took 5 bases from V and 5 from J, leaving 15 bases between them. From germline, CDR1 is SGHVS and CDR2 FNYEAQ. DNA for the CDR3: TGTGCCAGCAGCAGACAGGTCGGGGGGGAGACCCAGTACTTC. It specifies CASSRQVGGETQYF. The entire variable domain, with the rest obtained from reference TRBV7-6 and TRBJ2-5, is as follows: GAGVSQSPRYKVTKRGQDVALRCDPISGHVSLYWYRQALGQGPEFLTYFNYEAQQDKSGLPNDRFSAERPEGSISTLTIQRTEQRDSAMYRCASSRQVGGETQYFGPGTRLLVL.

This CDR3 reads CSARHPDKNIQYF. The CDR3 DNA reads as TGCAGTGCTAGACATCCGGACAAAAACATTCAGTACTTC. The chain links TRBV20-1 to TRBJ2-4; D gene unclear. V lost 2 bases, J lost 3 bases, and 8 bases lay in between. This CDR3 comprises 13 residues. CDR1 is DFQATT, CDR2 SNEGSKA, per germline (reference sequence).